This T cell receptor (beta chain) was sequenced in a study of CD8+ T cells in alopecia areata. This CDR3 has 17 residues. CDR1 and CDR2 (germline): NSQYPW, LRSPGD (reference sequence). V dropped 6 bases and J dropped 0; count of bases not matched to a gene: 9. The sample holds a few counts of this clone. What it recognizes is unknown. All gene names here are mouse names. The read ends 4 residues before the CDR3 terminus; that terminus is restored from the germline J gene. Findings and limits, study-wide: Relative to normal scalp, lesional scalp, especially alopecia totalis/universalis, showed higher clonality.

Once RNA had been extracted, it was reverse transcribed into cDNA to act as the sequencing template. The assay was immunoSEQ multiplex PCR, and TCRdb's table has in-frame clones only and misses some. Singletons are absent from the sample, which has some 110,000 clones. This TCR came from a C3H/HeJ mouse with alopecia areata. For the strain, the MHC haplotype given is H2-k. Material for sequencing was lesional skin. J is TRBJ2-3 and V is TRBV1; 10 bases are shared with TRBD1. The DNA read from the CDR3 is TGCACCTGCAGCCCTGGGGGACAGGGGTATAGTGCAGAA. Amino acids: CTCSPGGQGYSAE. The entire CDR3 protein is CTCSPGGQGYSAETLYF. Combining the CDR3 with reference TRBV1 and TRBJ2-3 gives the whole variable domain VTLLEQNPRWRLVPRGQAVNLRCILKNSQYPWMSWYQQDLQKQLQWLFTLRSPGDKEVKSLPGADYLATRVTDTELRLQVANMSQGRTLYCTCSPGGQGYSAETLYFGSGTRLTVL.